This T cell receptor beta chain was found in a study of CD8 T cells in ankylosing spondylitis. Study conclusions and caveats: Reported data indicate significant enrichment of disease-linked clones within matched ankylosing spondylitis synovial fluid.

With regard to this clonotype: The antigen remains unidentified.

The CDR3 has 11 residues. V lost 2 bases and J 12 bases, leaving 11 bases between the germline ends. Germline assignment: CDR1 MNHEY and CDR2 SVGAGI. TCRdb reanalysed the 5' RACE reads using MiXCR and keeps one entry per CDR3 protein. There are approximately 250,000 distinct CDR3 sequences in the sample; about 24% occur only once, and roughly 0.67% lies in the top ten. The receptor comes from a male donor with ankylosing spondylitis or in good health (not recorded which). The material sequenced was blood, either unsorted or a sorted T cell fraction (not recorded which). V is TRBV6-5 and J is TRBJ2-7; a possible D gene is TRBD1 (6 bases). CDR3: CASSYAGVLYF. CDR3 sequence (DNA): TGTGCCAGCAGTTACGCAGGGGTCCTGTACTTC.